A selection of T cell receptor beta chains follows, all from one sample in a study of cytomegalovirus exposure and HLA in healthy donors. The repertoire was sequenced with immunoSEQ multiplex PCR; TCRdb's copy has only in-frame clones and lacks some. Among fewer than 150,000 clones listed, 75% were seen once. Sample: PBMCs. The origin of the receptors is a man aged 30-40 years in good health and CMV-seronegative. Both conserved end residues are part of each CDR3. A D gene is named only where the DNA matches it firmly. Clone size appears in some rows only: once, few, many, or a class for an expanded clone.

d_call,v_call,clone_size,j_call,cdr3_nt,cdr3_aa
TRBD1,TRBV6-5,.,TRBJ1-2,TGTGCCAGCAGTTACGGACAGGAGTATGGCTACACCTTC,CASSYGQEYGYTF
TRBD1,TRBV23-1,.,TRBJ2-5,TGCGCCAGCAATCCACATGGATGGACAGGGAAGGGCCAAGAGACCCAGTACTTC,CASNPHGWTGKGQETQYF
.,TRBV2,few,TRBJ1-4,TGTGCCGCGGTCCCTGCAACTAATGAAAAACTGTTTTTT,CAAVPATNEKLFF
.,TRBV29-1,once,TRBJ1-1,TGCAGCGTTCGGGGCACTGAAGCTTTCTTT,CSVRGTEAFF
TRBD2,TRBV15,.,TRBJ2-2,TGTGCCACCAGCGCACTACCAGCGGGGGGGCCGTACGGGGAGCTGTTTTTT,CATSALPAGGPYGELFF
TRBD2,TRBV18,.,TRBJ2-1,TGTGCCAGCTCACCGAAAACTAGCGAAATCATCGAGCAGTTCTTC,CASSPKTSEIIEQFF
.,TRBV4-3,few,TRBJ2-7,TGCGCCAGCAGCCAAAAAGTTAGCCAGTTCTACGAGCAGTACTTC,CASSQKVSQFYEQYF
TRBD1,TRBV25-1,.,TRBJ1-2,TGTGCCAGCAGTGATGGACAGGTCAACTATGGCTACACCTTC,CASSDGQVNYGYTF
TRBD2,TRBV7-2,.,TRBJ2-3,TGTGCCAGCAGCTTAGCTGCAGCGGGACCAGATACGCAGTATTTT,CASSLAAAGPDTQYF
TRBD2,TRBV2,few,TRBJ2-1,TGTGCCAGCTCCGGGGGTAGCGGGATCTCCTACAATGAGCAGTTCTTC,CASSGGSGISYNEQFF
.,TRBV30,.,TRBJ2-4,TGTGCCTGGAGTAGGGGGTTAAGAGCCAAAAACATTCAGTACTTC,CAWSRGLRAKNIQYF
TRBD1,TRBV6-5,few,TRBJ2-2,TGTGCCAGCAGCCCCCAGGGGGTGGTCACCGGGGAGCTGTTTTTT,CASSPQGVVTGELFF
TRBD2,TRBV28,.,TRBJ2-7,TGTGCCAGCAACTGGGGGGGCTCCTACGAGCAGTACTTC,CASNWGGSYEQYF
TRBD1,TRBV25-1,.,TRBJ1-2,TGTGCCAGCAGTGCGGGACAGGGGGTTGGCTACACCTTC,CASSAGQGVGYTF
.,TRBV18,.,TRBJ2-7,TGTGCCAGCTCACCACCGACAGGTACCTACGAGCAGTACTTC,CASSPPTGTYEQYF
.,TRBV4-1,.,TRBJ2-5,TGCGCCAGCAGCCAAGGGGTAGCCCCGGTCCAAGAGACCCAGTACTTC,CASSQGVAPVQETQYF
.,TRBV11-2,.,TRBJ1-4,TGTGCCAGCACGACGGGGAGGACTAATGAAAAACTGTTTTTT,CASTTGRTNEKLFF
.,TRBV5-6,.,TRBJ2-3,TGTGCCAGCAGCCTCTGGGGGGAGGAAACCACAGATACGCAGTATTTT,CASSLWGEETTDTQYF
.,TRBV11-2,.,TRBJ2-7,TGTGCCAGCATTCCCGAGTCGGCAGCGTCCTACGAGCAGTACTTC,CASIPESAASYEQYF
TRBD1,TRBV5-1,.,TRBJ1-2,TGCGCCAGCAGCCCGGGACAGATTTATGGCTACACCTTC,CASSPGQIYGYTF
.,TRBV7-3,.,TRBJ2-2,TGTGCCAGCAGCTTTCGCGGGACCGGGGAGCTGTTTTTT,CASSFRGTGELFF
TRBD2,TRBV5-1,.,TRBJ2-3,TGCGCCAGCGGACGACTAGCGGGGACTGATACGCAGTATTTT,CASGRLAGTDTQYF
.,TRBV30,.,TRBJ2-5,TGTGCCTGGAGCCGGGACTTGCAAGAGACCCAGTACTTC,CAWSRDLQETQYF
.,TRBV30,.,TRBJ2-2,TGTGCCTGGACCAGACTAGGCTGGAGCGGGGAGCTGTTTTTT,CAWTRLGWSGELFF
.,TRBV2,.,TRBJ2-1,TGTGCCAGCAAGGGGTCGGGTGAGCAGTTCTTC,CASKGSGEQFF
TRBD1,TRBV5-6,.,TRBJ2-1,TGTGCCAGCAGTGGGGGGACAGGTTATCATGAGCAGTTCTTC,CASSGGTGYHEQFF
.,TRBV29-1,.,TRBJ1-2,TGCAGCGTTGAAATGGGGGCGGGTGGCTACACCTTC,CSVEMGAGGYTF
TRBD2,TRBV7-6,.,TRBJ2-5,TGTGCCAGCAGCCCAGGCGGGAGTAGAGAGACCCAGTACTTC,CASSPGGSRETQYF
.,TRBV19,few,TRBJ1-4,TGTGCCAGTAGTCCTCAGGGGAGAACTAATGAAAAACTGTTTTTT,CASSPQGRTNEKLFF
.,TRBV9,.,TRBJ1-5,TGTGCCAGCAGCGTCACTGAGAGCAATCAGCCCCAGCATTTT,CASSVTESNQPQHF
.,TRBV5-1,.,TRBJ2-3,TGCGCCAGCAGCCGCGACACAGATACGCAGTATTTT,CASSRDTDTQYF
.,TRBV28,.,TRBJ2-3,TGTGCCAGCAGTTCGGGTGGGTTGAGCACAGATACGCAGTATTTT,CASSSGGLSTDTQYF
TRBD2,TRBV10-3,.,TRBJ2-3,TGTGCCATCAGAGGTAGCGGGAGGAGCACAGATACGCAGTATTTT,CAIRGSGRSTDTQYF
.,TRBV27,.,TRBJ2-7,TGTGCCAGCAGTCCCCCGGGGTGGGGGCACGAGCAGTACTTC,CASSPPGWGHEQYF
TRBD1,TRBV7-9,.,TRBJ1-4,TGTGCCAGCAGCTCAGGACAGGGGGCGCATCATGAAAAACTGTTTTTT,CASSSGQGAHHEKLFF
.,TRBV30,.,TRBJ1-3,TGTGCCTGGAGTTGGGAGTCTGGAAACACCATATATTTT,CAWSWESGNTIYF
.,TRBV18,.,TRBJ1-1,TGTGCCAGCTCACCACCTGCCCGGGGTGGTGAAGCTTTCTTT,CASSPPARGGEAFF
.,TRBV28,.,TRBJ1-4,TGTGCCAGCAGTTCAGGGCAAGGGGAAAAACTGTTTTTT,CASSSGQGEKLFF
.,TRBV19,.,TRBJ2-7,TGTGCCAGTAGTATCCCGGGACATACCTACGAGCAGTACTTC,CASSIPGHTYEQYF
TRBD1,TRBV27,.,TRBJ2-1,TGTGCCAGCAGTTCCCTTCCCACCCGACAGGGTAATGAGCAGTTCTTC,CASSSLPTRQGNEQFF
TRBD1,TRBV4-3,.,TRBJ1-1,TGCGCCAGCAGCCAAGAGCAGGGGGCGCTCACTGAAGCTTTCTTT,CASSQEQGALTEAFF
.,TRBV9,.,TRBJ1-1,TGTGCCAGCAGCCCCCAAAGGAGCTTTGAAGCTTTCTTT,CASSPQRSFEAFF
TRBD2,TRBV4-1,.,TRBJ2-2,TGCGCCAGCAGCCCCGGAGGGCCGCTAGCGGGAGTATCGAACACCGGGGAGCTGTTTTTT,CASSPGGPLAGVSNTGELFF
.,TRBV4-1,few,TRBJ2-1,TGCGCCAGCAGCCAAGCTCCGGGACATACTTACAATGAGCAGTTCTTC,CASSQAPGHTYNEQFF
.,TRBV5-6,.,TRBJ2-7,TGTGCCAGCAGCTTGAGCGGGTTTAGCTCCTACGAGCAGTACTTC,CASSLSGFSSYEQYF
.,TRBV5-5,.,TRBJ2-7,TGTGCCAGCAGGTACGGGGGTCATAGCGACGAGCAGTACTTC,CASRYGGHSDEQYF